The clone carrying this T cell receptor beta chain was counted between two and nine times. Its antigen is not known. The data derive from a study of CD8+ T cells in alopecia areata. Whole-study results and caveats: The study found TCR sharing across patients less clear than in mice, possibly for HLA reasons.

Extracted from the samples, RNA was reverse transcribed into cDNA to serve as the sequencing template. TCRdb's copy holds only in-frame clones and misses some; the assay was immunoSEQ multiplex PCR. The table lists 110,000 to 150,000 clones, about 60% of them singletons. The CDR3 has 14 amino acids. V was clipped by 2 bases and J by 0 bases, with 8 bases between them. Per germline, CDR1 SGHTA and CDR2 FQGNSA. The sequence was obtained from a human donor with alopecia areata. The genes are TRBV7-2 and TRBJ2-7, with TRBD1 as a possible D gene (6 bases). The sequences come from CD4+ T cells sorted from blood, collected at week 0. The CDR3 loop is CASSLTQGSYEQYF. CDR3 DNA sequence: TGTGCCAGCAGCTTAACACAGGGCTCCTACGAGCAGTACTTC.